These 16 T cell receptor beta chains were all obtained from the same sample, sequenced in a study of Ad26.COV2.S vaccination and SARS-CoV-2 variants. The treatment here: approximately 18 received Ad26.COV2.S at low or high dose, single or two shots; roughly five received placebo; per-sample allocation not given. Sampling took place 63 days after the first vaccine or placebo injection. Method: immunoSEQ multiplex PCR; TCRdb's copy keeps in-frame clones and lacks some. The data show about 420,000 clones, 88% seen once. The sample was peripheral blood, taken in a trial of Ad26.COV2.S vaccine versus placebo. These TCRs come from a person aged 18-60 years who received the Ad26.COV2.S COVID-19 vaccine or a placebo.

The chain joins TRBV10-3 to TRBJ1-2; the D gene is possibly TRBD1 (5 bases). In germline, CDR1 is ENHRY, CDR2 SYGVKD. The CDR3 loop spans 15 amino acids. Deletions cut 0 bases from V and 6 bases from J, with 14 bases between. The CDR3 reads CAISESRDGRDGYTF. Written as DNA, the CDR3 is TGTGCCATCAGTGAGTCCAGGGATGGGCGTGATGGCTACACCTTC.

A single count supports this clone. The rearrangement joins TRBV5-1 to TRBJ2-1; 9 bases are shared with TRBD2. V gave up 4 bases and J gave up 8 bases; unmatched junction bases: 10. The CDR3 contains 15 residues. CDR1 is SGHRS, CDR2 YFSETQ, per germline. CDR3 sequence: CASSHPSGDIYEQFF. DNA for the CDR3: TGCGCCAGCAGCCACCCTAGCGGGGATATCTATGAGCAGTTCTTC. The full variable domain, rest sourced from reference TRBV5-1 and TRBJ2-1, is KAGVTQTPRYLIKTRGQQVTLSCSPISGHRSVSWYQQTPGQGLQFLFEYFSETQRNKGNFPGRFSGRQFSNSRSEMNVSTLELGDSALYLCASSHPSGDIYEQFFGPGTRLTVL.

The J gene is TRBJ1-1, the V gene TRBV25-1; 10 bases match TRBD1. The V gene end was trimmed by 0 bases and the J gene end by 10 bases; junction bases not matched to a gene: 8. Germline CDR1 is MGHDK and CDR2 is SYGVNS. The CDR3 runs to 15 residues. CDR3 bases: TGTGCCAGCAGTGAATATGGGACAGGGGACCCCAGAGCTTTCTTT. Translating gives CASSEYGTGDPRAFF. The full variable domain, in which reference TRBV25-1 and TRBJ1-1 provide the parts outside the CDR3, is EADIYQTPRYLVIGTGKKITLECSQTMGHDKMYWYQQDPGMELHLIHYSYGVNSTEKGDLSSESTVSRIRTEHFPLTLESARPSHTSQYLCASSEYGTGDPRAFFGQGTRLTVV.

This chain uses TRBV7-2 with TRBJ1-2, with D unresolved. V lost 2 bases and J lost 3, with 10 bases in between. CDR1 and CDR2 from the germline V gene are SGHTA and FQGNSA. CDR3 length: 14 residues. The CDR3 bases are TGTGCCAGCAGCTTATTAGTGGTTTACTATGGCTACACCTTC. It yields the protein CASSLLVVYYGYTF.

The J gene is TRBJ1-6, the V gene TRBV4-2; 9 positions match TRBD1. J gave up 10 bases and V 0 bases, and 7 bases lay outside the gene matches. Germline V gives CDR1 LGHNA, CDR2 YNFKEQ. This CDR3 comprises 16 residues. CDR3 sequence reads: CASSQDKDRGTSPLHF. The CDR3 bases are TGTGCCAGCAGCCAAGATAAAGACAGGGGGACCTCACCCCTCCACTTT.

Comments on this clone: This sample also contains other DNA sequences that code for the same CDR3. This rearrangement joins TRBV11-2 to TRBJ2-1; tentatively, D is TRBD2 (6 bases). The germline V and J ends were trimmed by 5 bases and 0 bases, with 14 bases remaining between them. The CDR3 totals 16 residues. The germline CDR1 and CDR2 sequences are SGHAT and FQNNGV. The CDR3 spells CASSLGLGGSYNEQFF. Here the CDR3 DNA reads TGTGCCAGCAGCCTCGGCCTGGGGGGCTCCTACAATGAGCAGTTCTTC. The full variable domain, completed using reference TRBV11-2 and TRBJ2-1, is EAGVAQSPRYKIIEKRQSVAFWCNPISGHATLYWYQQILGQGPKLLIQFQNNGVVDDSQLPKDRFSAERLKGVDSTLKIQPAKLEDSAVYLCASSLGLGGSYNEQFFGPGTRLTVL.

The J gene is TRBJ2-5, the V gene TRBV4-3; D remains unclear. Deletions cut 0 bases from V and 5 bases from J, with 13 bases between. The CDR3 covers 15 residues. Germline assignment: CDR1 LGHNA and CDR2 YSLEER. DNA for the CDR3: TGCGCCAGCAGCCAAGAACTGGGCCAAGGCGAGACCCAGTACTTC. It specifies CASSQELGQGETQYF.

The chain uses TRBV28 and TRBJ1-4; 10 bases line up with TRBD1. CDR1 and CDR2 (germline): MDHEN, SYDVKM. Losses at the gene ends were 5 bases for V and 7 bases for J; bases not matched to a gene: 10. This CDR3 region has 16 residues. The DNA for the CDR3 is TGTGCCAGCAGTCCCCCGGGGGACAGGGGCATTGAAAAACTGTTTTTT. Its translation is CASSPPGDRGIEKLFF.

The sample holds one count of this clone. J is TRBJ1-3 and V is TRBV7-9, with TRBD1 matching over 7 bases. The CDR3 loop spans 16 amino acids. Losses at the gene ends were 0 bases for V and 3 bases for J; bases not matched to a gene: 5. CDR1 is SEHNR and CDR2 is FQNEAQ in the germline V gene (reference sequence). CDR3 nucleotide sequence: TGTGCCAGCAGCTTAGCAGGGGGCGCGAGTGGAAACACCATATATTTT. Protein: CASSLAGGASGNTIYF.

The chain joins TRBV5-4 to TRBJ2-5, with 9 bases identical to TRBD1. This CDR3 region has 14 residues. Germline V gives CDR1 SGHNT, CDR2 YYREEE (reference sequence). J lost 4 bases, V lost 5 bases, and 6 bases had no gene match. The CDR3 sequence is CASSWTGALETQYF. The CDR3 DNA is TGTGCCAGCAGTTGGACAGGGGCCTTAGAGACCCAGTACTTC.

This chain joins TRBV29-1 and TRBJ2-3; 9 bases align to TRBD1. The trim removed 6 bases at V and 3 bases at J, leaving 4 bases unmatched. Germline CDR1 SQVTM, CDR2 ANQGSEA. The CDR3 length is 13 residues. The CDR3 region is CSVGQGRTDTQYF. The CDR3 DNA follows: TGCAGCGTCGGACAGGGGAGAACAGATACGCAGTATTTT.

The J gene is TRBJ2-3, the V gene TRBV6-1, with D possibly matching TRBD2 (6 bases). The germline V and J ends were trimmed by 2 bases and 5 bases, with 17 bases remaining between them. The CDR3 totals 16 residues. Germline V gives CDR1 MNHNS, CDR2 SASEGT. CDR3 region: CASSEILHGGKDTQYF. The CDR3 DNA is TGTGCCAGCAGTGAAATTTTGCACGGGGGTAAAGATACGCAGTATTTT.

The CDR3 protein is CASSLEPSSYNSPLHF. The CDR3 DNA reads as TGTGCCAGCAGCTTAGAGCCGAGCTCCTATAATTCACCCCTCCACTTT. This chain joins TRBV7-2 and TRBJ1-6, with no clear D. This CDR3 has 16 residues. Germline V gives CDR1 SGHTA, CDR2 FQGNSA. V was pared by 1 base and J by 0 bases, with 7 bases between.

This clone has a single count. Other nucleotide sequences in the sample specify the same CDR3. The V call is TRBV24-1, the J call TRBJ1-5, with D tentatively TRBD1 (6 bases). Trimming removed 9 bases at V and 4 bases at J, with 9 bases between. This CDR3 comprises 12 residues. Per germline, CDR1 KGHDR and CDR2 SFDVKD. The chain's CDR3 is CATGGGNQPQHF. The CDR3 nucleotides read TGTGCCACCGGAGGGGGAAATCAGCCCCAGCATTTT.

This clone was seen only once. The chain recombines TRBV25-1 with TRBJ1-1; D ambiguous. The CDR3 covers 13 residues. Germline V gene data show CDR1 as MGHDK and CDR2 as SYGVNS. V dropped 9 bases and J dropped 0 bases, with 11 bases sitting between them. The CDR3 sequence is CARETGLNTEAFF. In DNA form, the CDR3 reads TGTGCCAGAGAAACGGGGTTGAACACTGAAGCTTTCTTT.

This sequence joins TRBV29-1 and TRBJ2-1; D is undetermined. V was shortened by 6 bases and J by 5 bases, with 20 bases between the two germline ends. Germline V lookup: CDR1 SQVTM, CDR2 ANQGSEA. The CDR3 extends over 15 amino acids. The CDR3 reads CSVGSRNQKDNEQFF. As DNA, the CDR3 is TGCAGCGTGGGCTCGCGCAACCAAAAGGACAATGAGCAGTTCTTC.